This T cell receptor beta chain was captured in a study of human T cells and chemical hapten exposure. Looking at the study overall: Patch testing placed 0.01% DPC on the upper back, with readings at 6 days.

This clonotype appeared many times. Authors' methods: Per sample, the median was around 96,000 TCRs, with values from approximately 25,000 to 650,000. Using its own MiXCR run on the RACE reads, TCRdb lists one record per CDR3 protein. Here the V and J calls rest on TCRdb's processing, not on the authors' analysis. This sample has more than 65,000 distinct CDR3 sequences; 9% to 12% occur once, and the top ten carry about 1.3%. From germline, CDR1 is MDHEN and CDR2 SYDVKM. V was clipped by 6 bases and J by 7 bases, with 9 bases between them. The CDR3 loop spans 12 amino acids. The time point: patch test 1, 2 weeks after DPC sensitization. The treatment here: therapeutic diphenylcyclopropenone sensitization with weekly scalp DPC. Total RNA extraction was carried out from unfractionated whole blood.

V and J are TRBV28 and TRBJ2-2, with D maybe TRBD2 (6 bases). Sequences were derived from whole blood, sampled in connection with sensitization to the hapten diphenylcyclopropenone (DPC). This clonotype was sampled from a woman between 45 and 65 years old with alopecia areata. Some clones in this sample may be carry-over from other donors' samples. CDR3 DNA sequence: TGTGCCAGCAGCCGGGGGTTCGGGGAGCTGTTTTTT. Translation gives CASSRGFGELFF. The entire variable domain, with the rest obtained from reference TRBV28 and TRBJ2-2, is as follows: DVKVTQSSRYLVKRTGEKVFLECVQDMDHENMFWYRQDPGLGLRLIYFSYDVKMKEKGDIPEGYSVSREKKERFSLILESASTNQTSMYLCASSRGFGELFFGEGSRLTVL.